This TCR beta chain was recovered during a study of blood T cell repertoires in COVID-19. Study background: Samples representing acute and convalescent COVID-19 were sourced from the United States, Italy and Spain. PBMCs, B-cell-depleted T cells, or T cells were the source of the cDNA or gDNA that made up the material.

Germline assignment: CDR1 LGHDT and CDR2 YNNKEL (reference sequence). This CDR3 has 12 residues. With 7 bases removed from V and 6 bases from J, the gap between germline ends came to 10 bases. Authors' analysis steps: Reference gene primers were amplified, and this amplification served to estimate nucleated cell counts. Sequencing was performed with immunoSEQ multiplex PCR; in TCRdb, only in-frame clones are kept and a portion is missing. That table gives V, J and clone size, and the DNA gave D and trimming. The sample holds a few hundred thousand clones, over 80% seen once. Sequences were obtained from peripheral blood. The chain employs TRBV3-1 (or the pseudogene TRBV3-2) and TRBJ2-1; D is undetermined. The source is a man in his 60s who had recovered from COVID-19. CDR3 amino acids: CASMRSGNEQFF. CDR3 bases: TGTGCCAGCATGAGATCGGGCAATGAGCAGTTCTTC.